The rows below give T cell receptor beta chains drawn from one sample of a study of blood T cell repertoires in COVID-19. Using immunoSEQ multiplex PCR, the repertoire was profiled, and TCRdb retains in-frame clones only, with some absent. The sample carries about 340,000 clones, about 87% recorded once. The material sequenced was peripheral blood. The source of these receptors is a woman aged 45-59 years with COVID-19, enrolled during active disease. Each CDR3 is given with its conserved first and last residue. D genes are given only for firm matches. Clone size, where shown, is once, few, many, or a class for clones that have expanded.

j_call v_call clone_size d_call cdr3_nt cdr3_aa
TRBJ2-3 TRBV2 NA NA TGTGCCAGCACCGCGGGTACTAGTGTAACAGATACGCAGTATTTT CASTAGTSVTDTQYF
TRBJ2-7 TRBV7-9 NA NA TGTGCCAGCAGCTATGGAATACTCGGGACACCCCTCGACGAGCAGTACTTC CASSYGILGTPLDEQYF
TRBJ2-7 TRBV19 NA TRBD2 TGTGCCAGTGGAGGACTAGCGGGAGGGCTGGACGAGCAGTACTTC CASGGLAGGLDEQYF
TRBJ1-2 TRBV24-1 NA TRBD1 TGTGCCACCCGGGACAGCTATTGGGGGGGCTACACCTTC CATRDSYWGGYTF
TRBJ1-2 TRBV19 NA TRBD1 TGTGCCAGTAGTATAGAAGAGGGGGCGACTTCTGGCTACACCTTC CASSIEEGATSGYTF
TRBJ2-2 TRBV28 few TRBD1 TGTGCCAGCACCCACCCCGGACAGGGGGCCTTCACCGGGGAGCTGTTTTTT CASTHPGQGAFTGELFF
TRBJ1-2 TRBV12-3/TRBV12-4 NA TRBD1 TGTGCCAGCAGTGAGTGGACAGGGGCTGGCTACACCTTC CASSEWTGAGYTF
TRBJ2-2 TRBV13 NA NA TGTGCCAGCAGCCTACTCTGGAGTCTCGGGTCCGGGGAGCTGTTTTTT CASSLLWSLGSGELFF
TRBJ1-5 TRBV23-1 few TRBD1 TGCGCCAGCAGTCAACGCCACACGTCCAGGGGGGAGAGCAATCAGCCCCAGCATTTT CASSQRHTSRGESNQPQHF
TRBJ2-3 TRBV11-2 few TRBD1 TGTGCCAGCAGCTCCCAGGGGGCAGATACGCAGTATTTT CASSSQGADTQYF
TRBJ2-7 TRBV6-4 NA TRBD2 TGTGCCAGCAGTGAAGTGGGGACTACGGACTACGAGCAGTACTTC CASSEVGTTDYEQYF
TRBJ2-7 TRBV6-5 NA NA TGTGCCAGCCAAAACTCCGGGGAGCAGTACTTC CASQNSGEQYF
TRBJ1-2 TRBV6-5 NA TRBD1 TGTGCCAGCAGTTACGGGACAGGGATGTATGGCTACACCTTC CASSYGTGMYGYTF
TRBJ1-5 TRBV4-3 NA NA TGCGCCAGCAGCCAACAGGCAGGGCCGGGTCAGCCCCAGCATTTT CASSQQAGPGQPQHF
TRBJ1-5 TRBV5-5 NA TRBD1 TGTGCCAGCAGCTTGGGGACAGGGATCGGGAATCAGCCCCAGCATTTT CASSLGTGIGNQPQHF
TRBJ1-3 TRBV9 few NA TGTGCCAGCAGCCCAGGGGATGGCTCTGGAAACACCATATATTTT CASSPGDGSGNTIYF
TRBJ1-2 TRBV30 NA TRBD1 TGTGCCTGGAGGAGTCAGGGGGTTGGCTATGGCTACACCTTC CAWRSQGVGYGYTF
TRBJ2-3 TRBV29-1 NA TRBD2 TGCAGCATGCTAGCGGTTGGAGATACGCAGTATTTT CSMLAVGDTQYF
TRBJ1-2 TRBV18 once NA TGTGCCAGCTCACCGACAGAAAATAACTATGGCTACACCTTC CASSPTENNYGYTF
TRBJ2-1 TRBV24-1 NA NA TGTGCCACCAGTGAAGCTGGGGGGATAAATGAGCAGTTCTTC CATSEAGGINEQFF
TRBJ1-5 TRBV27 NA TRBD1 TGTGCCAGCAGTCCCCGCGGGACAGTCCAGCCCCAGCATTTT CASSPRGTVQPQHF
TRBJ2-7 TRBV5-1 NA TRBD2 TGCGCCAGCACCTCTAGCGGGAACCCCTACGAGCAGTACTTC CASTSSGNPYEQYF
TRBJ1-2 TRBV6-4 NA NA TGTGCCAGCAGTGACTCGATCTATGCAGGGGAATATGGCTACACCTTC CASSDSIYAGEYGYTF
TRBJ2-1 TRBV19 once NA TGTGCCAGGGCACCGACTCCCAAGTTATCTTACAATGAGCAGTTCTTC CARAPTPKLSYNEQFF
TRBJ2-1 TRBV5-1 NA NA TGCGCCAGCAGCTTGGGTCCTACCAACCTCCTTCTAGATAATGAGCAGTTCTTC CASSLGPTNLLLDNEQFF
TRBJ2-1 TRBV24-1 NA TRBD2 TGTGCCACCAGTGATTTGGGGACTAGCGGGAAATATGAGCAGTTCTTC CATSDLGTSGKYEQFF
TRBJ1-3 TRBV5-1 NA TRBD1 TGCGCCAGCAGTCCGACAGGGCACTCTGGAAACACCATATATTTT CASSPTGHSGNTIYF
TRBJ2-7 TRBV24-1 NA NA TGTGCCACCCTCACTACCCCCCCACTCTACGAGCAGTACTTC CATLTTPPLYEQYF